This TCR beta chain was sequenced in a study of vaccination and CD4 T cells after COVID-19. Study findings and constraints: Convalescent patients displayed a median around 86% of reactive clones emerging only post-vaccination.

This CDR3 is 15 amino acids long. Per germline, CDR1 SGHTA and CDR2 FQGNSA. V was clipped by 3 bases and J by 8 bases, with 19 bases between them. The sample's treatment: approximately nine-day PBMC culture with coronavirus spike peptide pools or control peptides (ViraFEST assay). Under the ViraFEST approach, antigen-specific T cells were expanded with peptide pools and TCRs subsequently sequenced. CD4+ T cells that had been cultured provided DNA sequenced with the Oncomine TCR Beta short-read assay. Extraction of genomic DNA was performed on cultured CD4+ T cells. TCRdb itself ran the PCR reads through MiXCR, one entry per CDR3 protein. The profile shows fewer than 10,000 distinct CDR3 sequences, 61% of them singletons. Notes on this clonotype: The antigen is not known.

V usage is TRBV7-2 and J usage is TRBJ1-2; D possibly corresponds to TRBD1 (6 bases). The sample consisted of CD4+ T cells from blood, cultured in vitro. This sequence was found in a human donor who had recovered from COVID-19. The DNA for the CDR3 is TGTGCCAGCAGCTTCGCGAAACAGGGTTCGGGGGGCTACACCTTC. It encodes CASSFAKQGSGGYTF.